There are a few counts of the clone carrying this T cell receptor (beta chain). Its target is not known. This record comes from a study of Ad26.COV2.S vaccination and SARS-CoV-2 variants. Measured with immunoSEQ multiplex PCR; TCRdb has only the in-frame clones, and not every one. This table holds around 380,000 clones, 80% to 90% found once. Per the germline V gene, CDR1 is SGHDT and CDR2 is YYEEEE. The CDR3 spans 14 residues. V was trimmed by 1 base and J by 12 bases, leaving 14 bases between them. Study outcomes and limitations: Spike-specific TCR breadth ran higher among vaccine recipients than placebo recipients.

Treatment of the sample: roughly 18 received Ad26.COV2.S at low or high dose, single or two shots; a few received placebo; per-sample allocation not given. Day 63 after the first vaccine or placebo injection was the time point for sampling. This Boston cohort included adults aged 18-55 years. Ad26 vector vaccine expressed Wuhan-strain SARS-CoV-2 spike. The sequence derives from a person aged 18-60 years who received the Ad26.COV2.S COVID-19 vaccine or a placebo. V usage is TRBV5-6 and J usage is TRBJ1-6; a weak D match, TRBD1 (6 bases). The material sequenced was peripheral blood, taken in a trial of Ad26.COV2.S vaccine versus placebo. CDR3 DNA sequence: TGTGCCAGCAGCTTGCGTCCAGGGGTAGTACCCCTCCACTTT. This sequence encodes CASSLRPGVVPLHF.